The present T cell receptor (beta chain) was sequenced within a study of T cell responses to AZD1222 COVID-19 vaccine (dated by TCRdb to the early 2020s). As for the study more broadly: A total of 233 trial participants underwent TCR sequencing, of whom 207 received two doses of AZD1222 and some 26 received two doses of the MenACWY control vaccine. Trial participants were enrolled into age subgroups of 18-55, 56-69 and 70-plus years, which contained approximately 150, 28 and 58 TCR-sequenced participants, respectively. Broader findings and caveats from the paper: In the small 56-69-year group, the increase in depth fell short of significance, most likely because of low power. Most participants were white British and females outnumbered males, and the authors suggested that clonal diversity may have been underestimated. Reportedly, almost half of the unique spike-specific TCRs recognized epitopes lying outside the regions that are mutated in the B.1.351 and B.1.1.7 variants. Conclusions about previously exposed vaccinees are limited because only a handful of AZD1222 recipients were SARS-CoV-2 seropositive at baseline. The whole spike protein was spanned by vaccine-associated CD4 TCRs, and dominant responses were seen in regions 160-218 and 743-854. Spike-specific TCR breadth and depth rose significantly after two AZD1222 doses compared with day 0 and with MenACWY recipients. No day 14 peak-response samples were available, so repertoires were characterized only after the peak T cell response.

Comments on this clone: This receptor's antigen is unknown. Nothing much larger sits one base from this clone, and base qualities are not available.

The sample's time point label, decoded: about 28 days (+/-7) after the second vaccine dose. AZD1222 recipients whose second dose came at about 4 weeks and those whose second dose came at about 12 weeks were combined into one group, since spike-specific TCR depth and breadth did not differ between the two schedules. Vaccinee samples were obtained from the UK trials COV001 and COV002, which included a single-blind randomized controlled phase 2/3 trial of AZD1222 (ChAdOx1 nCoV-19) in healthy adults. For TCRbeta chain sequencing, PBMC samples from trial participants were taken at day 0 and at day 28 after the second dose. The CDR3 regions of human TCRbeta chains were analyzed by immunosequencing. The paper's data handling went like this. TCRs in the repertoires were matched against a reference library of SARS-CoV-2-specific TCRs that had been generated with the MIRA antigen-specificity platform. Breadth was defined as the fraction of unique TCRs that were SARS-CoV-2-associated, and depth was defined as the fraction of total T cells that were SARS-CoV-2-associated. Each spike-specific TCR was assigned to its reactive spike region and to a CD4 or CD8 class using the MIRA data. Log10-transformed breadth and depth values were compared by one-way ANOVA with Sidak's multiple comparisons tests. TCRdb re-hosts the immuneACCESS table, in-frame sequences only. Its copies lack some clones; in the studies checked, an unresolved V gene accounts for under half of them, and the cause for the rest is not known. The DNA was the basis for D and trimming; V, J and clone size are from that table. Recorded for this sample are around 180,000 clones; 94% of them occurred a single time. The top ten clones comprise around 1.6% of the sample.

The CDR3 spans 16 residues, from the cysteine through the phenylalanine. The only DNA kept is the CDR3, 48 bases in frame from the first base. V loses 3 bases, J loses 5 bases, and the germline ends lie 19 bases apart. The CDR1 and CDR2 encoded by the germline V gene (reference sequence) are LNHDA and SQIVND. The sequences come from peripheral blood, collected 28 days after the second AZD1222 dose. This clonotype was sampled from an adult who received the AZD1222 COVID-19 vaccine. This chain is built from TRBV19 and TRBJ2-5; TRBD2 is perhaps the D gene, given 7 matching bases. The CDR3 amino acid sequence is: CASSIGGGWVDETQYF. DNA sequence: TGTGCCAGTAGTATTGGGGGGGGCTGGGTAGACGAGACCCAGTACTTC.